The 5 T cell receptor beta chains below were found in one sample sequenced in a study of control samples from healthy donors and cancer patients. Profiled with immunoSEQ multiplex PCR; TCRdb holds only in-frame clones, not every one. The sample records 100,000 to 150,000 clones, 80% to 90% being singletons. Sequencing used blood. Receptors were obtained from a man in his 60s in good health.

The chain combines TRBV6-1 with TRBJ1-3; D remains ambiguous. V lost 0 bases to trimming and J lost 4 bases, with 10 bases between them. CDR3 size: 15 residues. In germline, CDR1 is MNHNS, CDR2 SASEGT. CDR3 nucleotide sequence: TGTGCCAGCAGTGAAGCCTATTTATCGGGAAACACCATATATTTT. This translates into CASSEAYLSGNTIYF.

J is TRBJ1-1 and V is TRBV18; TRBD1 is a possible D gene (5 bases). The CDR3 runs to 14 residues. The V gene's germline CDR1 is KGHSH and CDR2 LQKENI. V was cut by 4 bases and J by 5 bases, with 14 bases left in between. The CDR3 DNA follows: TGTGCCAGCTCACTTTCCAGGGAGAGGACTGAAGCTTTCTTT. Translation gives CASSLSRERTEAFF.

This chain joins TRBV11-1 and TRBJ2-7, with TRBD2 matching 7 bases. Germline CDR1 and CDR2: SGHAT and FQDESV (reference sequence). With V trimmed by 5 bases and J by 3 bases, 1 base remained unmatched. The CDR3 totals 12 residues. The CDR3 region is CASSRDYYEQYF. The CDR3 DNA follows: TGTGCCAGCAGCCGGGACTACTACGAGCAGTACTTC.

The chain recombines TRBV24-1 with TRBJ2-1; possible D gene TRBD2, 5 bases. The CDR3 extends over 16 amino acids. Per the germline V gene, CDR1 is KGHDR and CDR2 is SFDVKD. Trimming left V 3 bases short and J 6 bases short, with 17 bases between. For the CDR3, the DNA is TGTGCCACCAGTGATGAGGGCGGAGGTATGTCCAATGAGCAGTTCTTC. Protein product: CATSDEGGGMSNEQFF.

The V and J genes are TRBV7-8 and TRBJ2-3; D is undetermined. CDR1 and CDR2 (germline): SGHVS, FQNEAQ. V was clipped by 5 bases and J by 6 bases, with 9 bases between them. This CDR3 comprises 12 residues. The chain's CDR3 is CASSPVPDTQYF. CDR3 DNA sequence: TGTGCCAGCAGCCCAGTTCCTGATACGCAGTATTTT.